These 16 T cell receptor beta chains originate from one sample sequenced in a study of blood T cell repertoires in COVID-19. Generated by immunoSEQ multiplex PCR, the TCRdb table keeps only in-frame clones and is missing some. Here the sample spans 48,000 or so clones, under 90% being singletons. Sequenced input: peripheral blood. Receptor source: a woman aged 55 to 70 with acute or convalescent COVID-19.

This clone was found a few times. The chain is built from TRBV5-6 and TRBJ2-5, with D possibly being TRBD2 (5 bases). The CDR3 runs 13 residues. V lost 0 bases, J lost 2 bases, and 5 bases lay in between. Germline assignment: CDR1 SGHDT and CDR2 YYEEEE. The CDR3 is CASSLGGQETQYF. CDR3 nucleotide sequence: TGTGCCAGCAGCTTGGGAGGGCAAGAGACCCAGTACTTC. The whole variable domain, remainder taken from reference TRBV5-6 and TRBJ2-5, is DAGVTQSPTHLIKTRGQQVTLRCSPKSGHDTVSWYQQALGQGPQFIFQYYEEEERQRGNFPDRFSGHQFPNYSSELNVNALLLGDSALYLCASSLGGQETQYFGPGTRLLVL.

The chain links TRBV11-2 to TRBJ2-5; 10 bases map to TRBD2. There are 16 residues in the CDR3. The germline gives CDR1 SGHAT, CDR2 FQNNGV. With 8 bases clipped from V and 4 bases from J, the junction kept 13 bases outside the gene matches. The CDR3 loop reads CASARASGSQGETQYF. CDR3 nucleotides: TGTGCCAGCGCGAGGGCTAGCGGGAGTCAGGGAGAGACCCAGTACTTC.

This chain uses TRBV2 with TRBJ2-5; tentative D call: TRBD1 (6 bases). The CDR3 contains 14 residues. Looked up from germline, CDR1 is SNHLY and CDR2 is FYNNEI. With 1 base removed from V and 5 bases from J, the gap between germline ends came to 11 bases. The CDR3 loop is CASSEDRVRETQYF. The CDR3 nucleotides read TGTGCCAGCAGTGAAGACAGGGTGAGGGAGACCCAGTACTTC. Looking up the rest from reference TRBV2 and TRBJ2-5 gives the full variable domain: EPEVTQTPSHQVTQMGQEVILRCVPISNHLYFYWYRQILGQKVEFLVSFYNNEISEKSEIFDDQFSVERPDGSNFTLKIRSTKLEDSAMYFCASSEDRVRETQYFGPGTRLLVL.

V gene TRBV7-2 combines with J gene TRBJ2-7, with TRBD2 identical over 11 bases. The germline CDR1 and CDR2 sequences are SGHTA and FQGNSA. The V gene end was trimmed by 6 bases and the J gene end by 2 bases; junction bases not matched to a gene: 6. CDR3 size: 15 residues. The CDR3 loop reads CASRSGTSGPYEQYF. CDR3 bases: TGTGCCAGCAGATCCGGGACTAGCGGTCCCTACGAGCAGTACTTC.

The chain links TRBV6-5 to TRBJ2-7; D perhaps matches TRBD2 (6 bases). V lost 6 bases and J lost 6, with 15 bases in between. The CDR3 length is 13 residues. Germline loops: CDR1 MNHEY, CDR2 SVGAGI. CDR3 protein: CASRGGGKIEQYF. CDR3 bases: TGTGCCAGCAGGGGAGGCGGAAAAATCGAGCAGTACTTC.

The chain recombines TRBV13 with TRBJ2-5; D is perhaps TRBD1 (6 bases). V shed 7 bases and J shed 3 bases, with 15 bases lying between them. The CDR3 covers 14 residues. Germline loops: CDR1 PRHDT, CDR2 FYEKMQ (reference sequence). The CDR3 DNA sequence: TGTGCCAGCACCCGCCGGGCAGGGGAAGAGACCCAGTACTTC. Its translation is CASTRRAGEETQYF.

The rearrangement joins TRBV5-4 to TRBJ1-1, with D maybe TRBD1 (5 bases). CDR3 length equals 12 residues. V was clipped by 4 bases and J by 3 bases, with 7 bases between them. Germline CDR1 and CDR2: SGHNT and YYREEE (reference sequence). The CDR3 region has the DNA TGTGCCAGCAGCGGGGCAGACACTGAAGCTTTCTTT. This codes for CASSGADTEAFF.

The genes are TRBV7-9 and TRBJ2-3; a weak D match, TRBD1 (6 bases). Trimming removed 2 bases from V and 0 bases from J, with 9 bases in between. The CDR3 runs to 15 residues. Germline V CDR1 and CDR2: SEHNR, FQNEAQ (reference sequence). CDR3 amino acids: CASSLRDISTDTQYF. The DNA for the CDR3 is TGTGCCAGCAGCTTAAGGGACATAAGCACAGATACGCAGTATTTT.

The CDR3 coding sequence is TGTGCCTGGAGTCGAAGGACTAGCGGGAGAACTAGCACAGATACGCAGTATTTT. Protein product: CAWSRRTSGRTSTDTQYF. This chain connects TRBV30 to TRBJ2-3, with 13 positions matching TRBD2. The CDR3 length is 18 residues. V dropped 2 bases and J dropped 0; count of bases not matched to a gene: 8. CDR1 is GTSNPN, CDR2 SVGIG, per germline (reference sequence).

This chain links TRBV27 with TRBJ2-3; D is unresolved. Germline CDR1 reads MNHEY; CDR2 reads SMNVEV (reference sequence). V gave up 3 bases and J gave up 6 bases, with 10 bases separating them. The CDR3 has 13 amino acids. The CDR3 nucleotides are TGTGCCAGCAGTTTTCAATCGCGGGATACGCAGTATTTT. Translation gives CASSFQSRDTQYF.

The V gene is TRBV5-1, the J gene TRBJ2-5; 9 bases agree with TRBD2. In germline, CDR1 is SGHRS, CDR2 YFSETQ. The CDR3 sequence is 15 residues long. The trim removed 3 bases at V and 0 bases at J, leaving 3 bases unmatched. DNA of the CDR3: TGCGCCAGCAGCTCCGTAGCGGGGGACCAAGAGACCCAGTACTTC. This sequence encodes CASSSVAGDQETQYF.

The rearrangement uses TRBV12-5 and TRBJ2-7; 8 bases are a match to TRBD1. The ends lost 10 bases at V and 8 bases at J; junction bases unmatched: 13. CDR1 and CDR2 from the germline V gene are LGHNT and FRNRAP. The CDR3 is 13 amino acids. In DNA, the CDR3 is TGTGCTACCCGCGGGACAGGCTTCGATAAGCAGTACTTC. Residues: CATRGTGFDKQYF.

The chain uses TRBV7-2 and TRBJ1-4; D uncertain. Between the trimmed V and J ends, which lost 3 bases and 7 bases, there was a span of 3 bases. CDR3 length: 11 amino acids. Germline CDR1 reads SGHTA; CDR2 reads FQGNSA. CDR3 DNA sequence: TGTGCCAGCAGCTTCAGTGAAAAACTGTTTTTT. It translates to CASSFSEKLFF.

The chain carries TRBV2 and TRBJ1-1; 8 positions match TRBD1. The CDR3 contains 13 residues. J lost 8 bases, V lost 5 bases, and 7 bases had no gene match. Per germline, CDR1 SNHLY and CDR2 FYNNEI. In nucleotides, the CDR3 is TGTGCCAGCAGTAGGGACAGGAATAGGGAAGCTTTCTTT. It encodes CASSRDRNREAFF.

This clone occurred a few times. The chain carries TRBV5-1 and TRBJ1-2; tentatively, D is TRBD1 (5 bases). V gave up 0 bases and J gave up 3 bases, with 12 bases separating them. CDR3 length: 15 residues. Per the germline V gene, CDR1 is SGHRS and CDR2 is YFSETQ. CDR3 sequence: CASSLEGAGHYGYTF. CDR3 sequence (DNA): TGCGCCAGCAGCTTGGAGGGCGCAGGGCACTATGGCTACACCTTC. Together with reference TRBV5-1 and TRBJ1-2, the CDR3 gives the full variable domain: KAGVTQTPRYLIKTRGQQVTLSCSPISGHRSVSWYQQTPGQGLQFLFEYFSETQRNKGNFPGRFSGRQFSNSRSEMNVSTLELGDSALYLCASSLEGAGHYGYTFGSGTRLTVV.

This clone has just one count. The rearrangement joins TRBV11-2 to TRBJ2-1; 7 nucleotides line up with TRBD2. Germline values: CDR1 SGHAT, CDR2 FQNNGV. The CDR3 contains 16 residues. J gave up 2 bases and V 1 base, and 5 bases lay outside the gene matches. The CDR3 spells CASSLVSGLAYNEQFF. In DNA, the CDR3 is TGTGCCAGCAGCTTAGTTAGCGGGCTAGCCTACAATGAGCAGTTCTTC.